Below, one T cell receptor (beta chain) is given with its context. It has no known antigen specificity. Base quality data are lacking; no much larger clone is found one base away. TCRbeta CDR3 regions were amplified from genomic DNA using the immunoSEQ Assay, a bias-controlled multiplex PCR. The authors' pipeline ran thus. The number of nucleated cells in each sample was estimated by amplification of reference gene primers within the assay. To quantify the absolute abundance of each unique TCRbeta CDR3 rearrangement, sequence reads were collapsed and filtered. For each sample, productive Simpson clonality was calculated as the square root of Simpson's diversity index over productive rearrangements. TCRdb provides this immuneACCESS table in a form limited to in-frame rearrangements. Some clones are lacking; in checked studies, under half of them reflect an unresolved V gene, and why the rest are absent is not known. That table supplies the V and J calls and clone size; D and trimming were determined from the DNA. The sample yields roughly 120,000 clones; over 80% were counted once. Approximately 2.3% of the sample is in the top ten clones.

Each collaborating institution followed its own protocols to collect whole blood in K2EDTA tubes. Collaborator samples were shipped for TCRbeta analysis as frozen whole blood, isolated PBMCs, or DNA extracted from either sample type. The sample originates from a study of blood T cell repertoires in COVID-19 (dated by TCRdb to between 2020 and 2021). General notes on the study: Samples from collaborators originated in the United States, Italy and Spain and spanned both the acute and convalescent phases of COVID-19. The material from the prospective study consisted of cDNA or gDNA derived from T cells, B-cell-depleted T cells, or PBMCs. The sample metadata nearly always contained a de-identified subject ID, COVID-19 status, age in years and sex. Samples came from the ongoing ImmuneRACE study (first 160 participants) plus 1,254 subjects from 6 global collaborators. HLA class I and class II types, where available, came from metadata supplied by the sample provider rather than from assay-based typing. The repertoires were made available in a free public database intended to serve as a resource for research on the immune response to SARS-CoV-2. Subjects who had been exposed to COVID-19, were actively infected with it, or had recovered from it provided the deeply sampled blood TCRbeta repertoires that made up the dataset.

On the study overall, not on this receptor specifically: The quantity of clinical and demographic metadata differed by source and by participant and was supplied without curation.

The specimen was peripheral blood. This receptor was taken from a young man with acute or convalescent COVID-19.

The base sequence is TGTGCCAGCAGCTTGGTCTGGGGACTAGCGGATGATTACGAGCAGTACGTC. It translates as CASSLVWGLADDYEQYV. The chain links TRBV5-4 with TRBJ2-7; 11 of the junction bases match TRBD2. The CDR3 sequence holds 17 residues, the cysteine and valine included. The only DNA kept is the CDR3, 51 bases in frame from the first base. CDR1 and CDR2 are read off the germline V gene (reference sequence) as SGHNT and YYREEE. The germline V end is reduced by 0 bases and the J end by 4 bases; junction bases left unmatched: 9.